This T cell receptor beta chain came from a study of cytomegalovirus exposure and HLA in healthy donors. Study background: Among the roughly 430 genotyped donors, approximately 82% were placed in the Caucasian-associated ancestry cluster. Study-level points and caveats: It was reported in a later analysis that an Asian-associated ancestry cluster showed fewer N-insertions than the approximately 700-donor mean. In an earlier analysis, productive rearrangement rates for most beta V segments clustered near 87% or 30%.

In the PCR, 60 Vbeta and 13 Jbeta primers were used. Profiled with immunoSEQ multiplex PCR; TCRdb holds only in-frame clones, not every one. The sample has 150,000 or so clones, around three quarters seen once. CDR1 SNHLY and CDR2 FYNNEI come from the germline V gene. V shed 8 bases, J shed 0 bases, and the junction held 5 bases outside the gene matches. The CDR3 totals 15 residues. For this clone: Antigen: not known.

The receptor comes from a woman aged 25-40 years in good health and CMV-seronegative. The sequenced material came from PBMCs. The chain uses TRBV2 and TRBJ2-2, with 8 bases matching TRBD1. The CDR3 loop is CASDEQGANTGELFF. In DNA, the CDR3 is TGTGCCAGCGACGAACAGGGGGCGAACACCGGGGAGCTGTTTTTT.